The 32 T cell receptor beta chains presented below share a single source sample, sequenced in a study of blood T cell repertoires in COVID-19. The protocol was immunoSEQ multiplex PCR, while the TCRdb copy is restricted to in-frame clones and leaves out a portion. The sample lists 130,000 to 150,000 clones, approximately 80% occurring once. Material: peripheral blood. All receptors come from a woman older than 75 with acute or convalescent COVID-19.

This clone appeared a few times. The chain recombines TRBV5-5 with TRBJ1-5; D remains ambiguous. The CDR3 runs 15 residues. CDR1 SGHKS and CDR2 YYEKEE come from the germline V gene (reference sequence). Trimming pared 1 base from V and 2 bases from J, leaving 10 bases between. The CDR3 loop is CASSLSQKGNQPQHF. As DNA, the CDR3 is TGTGCCAGCAGCTTGAGTCAGAAAGGCAATCAGCCCCAGCATTTT.

CDR3: CASSLGRGQDYGYTF. DNA of the CDR3: TGTGCCAGCAGCTTGGGAAGGGGGCAAGACTATGGCTACACCTTC. This chain joins TRBV11-2 and TRBJ1-2; 7 positions agree with TRBD1. In germline, CDR1 is SGHAT, CDR2 FQNNGV. The CDR3 contains 15 residues. Trimming at V came to 3 bases and at J to 3 bases, leaving 7 bases not matched to a gene.

The chain joins TRBV5-1 to TRBJ2-2; 11 bases agree with TRBD2. V was clipped by 6 bases and J by 6 bases; unmatched bases: 7. Looked up from germline, CDR1 is SGHRS and CDR2 is YFSETQ. CDR3 size: 15 residues. The CDR3 loop is CASNALAGGSGELFF. The CDR3 nucleotides read TGCGCCAGCAATGCCCTAGCGGGGGGATCCGGGGAGCTGTTTTTT.

This chain uses TRBV7-3 with TRBJ2-2; 8 bases line up with TRBD2. J gave up 7 bases and V 5 bases, and 12 bases lay outside the gene matches. The CDR3 length is 16 residues. Looked up from germline, CDR1 is SGHTA and CDR2 is FQGTGA. The CDR3 loop reads CASSPGGAVAHGELFF. In nucleotides, the CDR3 is TGTGCCAGCAGCCCGGGGGGGGCAGTCGCCCACGGGGAGCTGTTTTTT.

This sequence joins TRBV7-9 and TRBJ2-1, with 7 positions matching TRBD2. Germline CDR1 and CDR2: SEHNR and FQNEAQ (reference sequence). The V gene end was trimmed by 5 bases and the J gene end by 2 bases; junction bases not matched to a gene: 12. The CDR3 extends over 17 amino acids. The CDR3 DNA follows: TGTGCCAGCAGCCCGATGGGGGGGACGGCTACCTACAATGAGCAGTTCTTC. This sequence encodes CASSPMGGTATYNEQFF.

The chain combines TRBV5-6 with TRBJ2-1, with TRBD2 identical over 12 bases. After removal of 7 bases from V and 2 bases from J, the junction contained 10 bases not matched to a gene. The length of the CDR3 is 17 residues. Germline assignment: CDR1 SGHDT and CDR2 YYEEEE. The CDR3 loop is CASALTRLAGAYNEQFF. CDR3 sequence (DNA): TGTGCCAGCGCCCTCACCCGACTAGCGGGGGCCTACAATGAGCAGTTCTTC.

The chain links TRBV7-8 to TRBJ1-5; 8 bases map to TRBD1. Trimming took 1 base from V and 7 from J; bases not matched to a gene: 9. Germline V gene sequence: CDR1 SGHVS, CDR2 FQNEAQ. The CDR3 is made up of 16 amino acids. CDR3 in DNA: TGTGCCAGCAGCTTAGGATTCGGACAGGGCGGCCAGCCCCAGCATTTT. Its translation is CASSLGFGQGGQPQHF.

This chain uses TRBV11-3 with TRBJ2-2; tentative D call: TRBD1 (6 bases). Germline assignment: CDR1 SGHNT and CDR2 YENEEA. V gave up 5 bases and J gave up 3 bases, with 10 bases separating them. CDR3 length: 14 amino acids. The CDR3 nucleotides are TGTGCCAGCAGCCGGGACACCTACACCGGGGAGCTGTTTTTT. This gives the protein CASSRDTYTGELFF.

This sequence joins TRBV7-3 and TRBJ2-1; the D is unclear. CDR3 size: 14 residues. Trimming shortened V by 2 bases and J by 7 bases, and 12 bases separated the two germline ends. Germline V CDR1 and CDR2: SGHTA, FQGTGA. The CDR3 protein is CASSLALGTNEQFF. CDR3 coding DNA: TGTGCCAGCAGCTTAGCTCTAGGTACTAATGAGCAGTTCTTC. Together with reference TRBV7-3 and TRBJ2-1, the CDR3 gives the full variable domain: GAGVSQTPSNKVTEKGKYVELRCDPISGHTALYWYRQSLGQGPEFLIYFQGTGAADDSGLPNDRFFAVRPEGSVSTLKIQRTERGDSAVYLCASSLALGTNEQFFGPGTRLTVL.

In this sample, this clone turned up once. The CDR3 region is CASSFGQGEEKLFF. As DNA, the CDR3 is TGTGCCAGCAGCTTTGGACAGGGCGAGGAAAAACTGTTTTTT. The chain is built from TRBV7-9 and TRBJ1-4; 8 positions match TRBD1. Germline CDR1 reads SEHNR; CDR2 reads FQNEAQ (reference sequence). The V and J ends lost 3 bases and 8 bases, in that order; junction bases with no gene match: 5. This CDR3 region has 14 residues.

The chain links TRBV4-2 to TRBJ1-4; 8 bases are a match to TRBD1. There are 15 residues in the CDR3. In germline, CDR1 is LGHNA, CDR2 YNFKEQ. V lost 0 bases, J lost 6 bases, and 3 bases stayed unmatched. CDR3 in amino acids: CASSQDPGQDEKLFF. Here the CDR3 DNA reads TGTGCCAGCAGCCAAGACCCGGGACAGGATGAAAAACTGTTTTTT.

V usage is TRBV18 and J usage is TRBJ2-5; TRBD2 matches 9 bases. There are 15 residues in the CDR3. Germline trimming cut 6 bases from V and 0 bases from J; bases unmatched to any gene: 5. CDR1 KGHSH and CDR2 LQKENI come from the germline V gene. CDR3 bases: TGTGCCAGCTCCCCTCTAGCGGGGAACCAAGAGACCCAGTACTTC. This sequence encodes CASSPLAGNQETQYF. The whole variable domain, remainder taken from reference TRBV18 and TRBJ2-5, is NAGVMQNPRHLVRRRGQEARLRCSPMKGHSHVYWYRQLPEEGLKFMVYLQKENIIDESGMPKERFSAEFPKEGPSILRIQQVVRGDSAAYFCASSPLAGNQETQYFGPGTRLLVL.

V usage is TRBV18 and J usage is TRBJ1-2; D is perhaps TRBD1 (5 bases). Trimming took off 6 bases at V and 1 base at J, with 15 bases between the two ends. Germline CDR1 reads KGHSH; CDR2 reads LQKENI. The length of the CDR3 is 15 residues. Here the CDR3 DNA reads TGTGCCAGCTCCATCGACAGAACCGTTAACTATGGCTACACCTTC. Residues: CASSIDRTVNYGYTF.

The rearrangement joins TRBV5-4 to TRBJ2-7, with 8 bases fitting TRBD1. CDR3 length equals 14 residues. Germline V lookup: CDR1 SGHNT, CDR2 YYREEE (reference sequence). The V segment lost 5 bases and the J segment 5 bases; nucleotides outside the gene matches: 9. This CDR3 is CASSSQGGYNEQYF. The CDR3 nucleotides read TGTGCCAGCAGTTCACAGGGGGGCTATAACGAGCAGTACTTC.

The V and J genes are TRBV6-2 or TRBV6-3 and TRBJ2-7, with 8 bases identical to TRBD1. The junction had 6 bases not matched to a gene; V was cut back by 6 bases and J by 2 bases. The CDR3 has 14 residues. The germline CDR1 and CDR2 sequences are MNHEY and SVGEGT. The CDR3 spells CASSQGQGPYEQYF. The CDR3 coding sequence is TGTGCCAGCAGCCAAGGACAGGGCCCCTACGAGCAGTACTTC.

The count of this clone is one. The chain couples TRBV6-4 to TRBJ2-7, with 13 bases fitting TRBD2. Per germline, CDR1 MRHNA and CDR2 SNTAGT. CDR3 size: 17 residues. Trimming removed 4 bases from V and 3 bases from J; junction bases left unmatched: 9. The CDR3 reads CASSGSGLAGAYYEQYF. CDR3 nucleotide sequence: TGTGCCAGCAGTGGATCCGGACTAGCGGGGGCCTACTACGAGCAGTACTTC.

The V gene is TRBV19, the J gene TRBJ2-2; 7 bases are shared with TRBD2. Germline trimming cut 6 bases from V and 0 bases from J; bases unmatched to any gene: 4. Germline V lookup: CDR1 LNHDA, CDR2 SQIVND (reference sequence). This CDR3 contains 15 residues. The CDR3 DNA reads TGTGCCAGTAGCCCCGCGGGGGCGAACACCGGGGAGCTGTTTTTT. This translates into CASSPAGANTGELFF.

V gene TRBV2 combines with J gene TRBJ2-5, with D possibly TRBD1 on 6 matching bases. Deletions cut 1 base from V and 1 base from J, with 10 bases between. Per germline, CDR1 SNHLY and CDR2 FYNNEI. The CDR3 consists of 15 residues. The CDR3 nucleotides are TGTGCCAGCAGTGAAGAACAGGGCGTCCAAGAGACCCAGTACTTC. It translates to CASSEEQGVQETQYF.

This chain uses TRBV9 with TRBJ1-4; possible D gene TRBD1, 5 bases. Germline assignment: CDR1 SGDLS and CDR2 YYNGEE. V lost 4 bases, J lost 6 bases, and 16 bases lay in between. The CDR3 spans 15 residues. The CDR3 loop is CASSPSGREYEKLFF. CDR3 sequence (DNA): TGTGCCAGCAGCCCTAGCGGCAGGGAATATGAAAAACTGTTTTTT.

The rearrangement links TRBV7-3 to TRBJ1-1; D ambiguous. Trimming took 0 bases from V and 1 from J, leaving 6 bases between them. Per germline, CDR1 SGHTA and CDR2 FQGTGA. CDR3 size: 14 residues. The CDR3 bases are TGTGCCAGCAGCTTAACGGCAGGGAACACTGAAGCTTTCTTT. Residues: CASSLTAGNTEAFF.

This chain connects TRBV7-8 to TRBJ2-5; the D gene is possibly TRBD1 (7 bases). Germline V gene sequence: CDR1 SGHVS, CDR2 FQNEAQ. Trimming took off 6 bases at V and 3 bases at J, with 11 bases between the two ends. This CDR3 is 13 amino acids long. CDR3 amino acids: CASRFRGEETQYF. The CDR3 DNA sequence: TGTGCCAGCAGGTTCAGGGGGGAAGAGACCCAGTACTTC.

This chain links TRBV4-1 with TRBJ1-6; possibly TRBD1 for D (6 bases). In germline, CDR1 is MGHRA, CDR2 YSYEKL. V gave up 0 bases and J gave up 7 bases, with 13 bases separating them. CDR3 length: 16 residues. CDR3 amino acids: CASSQDRWTANSPLHF. The CDR3 DNA is TGCGCCAGCAGCCAAGATCGATGGACAGCAAATTCACCCCTCCACTTT.

This chain joins TRBV13 and TRBJ1-4; 10 nucleotides agree with TRBD1. CDR1 and CDR2 (germline): PRHDT, FYEKMQ (reference sequence). This CDR3 is 15 amino acids long. The V gene end was trimmed by 2 bases and the J gene end by 7 bases; junction bases not matched to a gene: 4. The CDR3 DNA sequence: TGTGCCAGCAGCTTAATCGGGACAGGGGTTGAAAAACTGTTTTTT. Translated: CASSLIGTGVEKLFF.

The V call is TRBV5-1, the J call TRBJ2-7; a possible D gene is TRBD1 (7 bases). The V end lost 4 bases, the J end lost 7 bases, and 18 bases lay between the germline ends. This CDR3 has 14 residues. The germline CDR1 and CDR2 sequences are SGHRS and YFSETQ. CDR3 sequence (DNA): TGCGCCAGCAGCGTCGCGGGACAGCCGGAGGAGCAGTACTTC. It codes for CASSVAGQPEEQYF. Filled out from reference TRBV5-1 and TRBJ2-7, the complete variable domain reads KAGVTQTPRYLIKTRGQQVTLSCSPISGHRSVSWYQQTPGQGLQFLFEYFSETQRNKGNFPGRFSGRQFSNSRSEMNVSTLELGDSALYLCASSVAGQPEEQYFGPGTRLTVT.

The chain employs TRBV6-5 and TRBJ1-5; D is unresolved. The CDR3 contains 12 residues. The ends were cut back, 6 bases at V and 7 bases at J, with 10 bases in the middle. CDR1 is MNHEY, CDR2 SVGAGI, per germline. The CDR3 DNA is TGTGCCAGCAGGAGGGAGGAACAGCCCCAGCATTTT. This encodes CASRREEQPQHF.

This chain uses TRBV29-1 with TRBJ1-1; D is perhaps TRBD1 (6 bases). Trimming took 4 bases from V and 0 from J, leaving 12 bases between them. There are 14 residues in the CDR3. Germline V gene lookup returns CDR1 SQVTM and CDR2 ANQGSEA. CDR3: CSVVRQAMNTEAFF. The CDR3 DNA reads as TGCAGCGTTGTTCGACAGGCCATGAACACTGAAGCTTTCTTT.

J is TRBJ2-1 and V is TRBV6-5, with a weak D call TRBD1 (6 bases). The CDR3 is 16 residues long. The germline CDR1 and CDR2 sequences are MNHEY and SVGAGI. Trimming left V 2 bases short and J 4 bases short, with 15 bases between. This CDR3 reads CASSYPDRSMYNEQFF. CDR3 sequence (DNA): TGTGCCAGCAGTTACCCTGACAGGTCAATGTACAATGAGCAGTTCTTC.

This clone was picked up one time. This CDR3 reads CASSHLTGLPNYGYTF. Written as DNA, the CDR3 is TGCGCCAGCAGCCATTTGACAGGCCTACCTAACTATGGCTACACCTTC. The chain employs TRBV4-1 and TRBJ1-2, with D perhaps TRBD1 (6 bases). The V end was cut by 3 bases, the J end by 0 bases, with 14 bases between. CDR3 length equals 16 residues. Germline V gene data show CDR1 as MGHRA and CDR2 as YSYEKL.

V and J are TRBV19 and TRBJ1-2; 10 bases are shared with TRBD1. Losses at the gene ends were 3 bases for V and 8 bases for J; bases not matched to a gene: 12. Germline CDR1 is LNHDA and CDR2 is SQIVND (reference sequence). The length of the CDR3 is 16 residues. The CDR3 here is CASSMEPGTGAIGYTF. The DNA of the CDR3 is TGTGCCAGTAGTATGGAACCCGGGACAGGGGCCATCGGCTACACCTTC.

DNA for the CDR3: TGTGCCAGCAGTTCCGACCGAATAGCTGAGAGGTTTTATGGCTACACCTTC. Translated, it gives CASSSDRIAERFYGYTF. The chain uses TRBV27 and TRBJ1-2, with no clear D. There are 17 residues in the CDR3. Germline V CDR1 and CDR2: MNHEY, SMNVEV (reference sequence). The V end lost 4 bases, the J end lost 5 bases, and 23 bases lay between the germline ends.

The J gene is TRBJ1-1, the V gene TRBV6-1; no definite D call. The CDR3 covers 15 residues. Deletions cut 3 bases from V and 1 base from J, with 12 bases between. CDR1 MNHNS and CDR2 SASEGT come from the germline V gene. This CDR3 is CASSEMSGSNTEAFF. Written as DNA, the CDR3 is TGTGCCAGCAGTGAGATGAGCGGTTCGAACACTGAAGCTTTCTTT.

V is TRBV11-2 and J is TRBJ1-1, with D perhaps matching TRBD1 (6 bases). This CDR3 is 14 amino acids long. Germline CDR1 and CDR2: SGHAT and FQNNGV. V dropped 3 bases and J dropped 0 bases, with 8 bases sitting between them. Here the CDR3 DNA reads TGTGCCAGCAGCTTGGACAGACTGAACACTGAAGCTTTCTTT. It yields the protein CASSLDRLNTEAFF.